This T cell receptor (beta chain) was sequenced in a study of Ad26.COV2.S vaccination and SARS-CoV-2 variants. Treatment given: some 19 received Ad26.COV2.S at low or high dose, single or two shots; about five received placebo; per-sample allocation not given. Samples were taken on day 63 after the first vaccine or placebo injection. The data were produced by immunoSEQ multiplex PCR, yet TCRdb's version contains in-frame clones alone and is incomplete. The sample lists about 380,000 clones, approximately 83% occurring once. Germline V gene lookup returns CDR1 MNHEY and CDR2 SVGAGI. V lost 4 bases to trimming and J lost 4 bases; unmatched junction nucleotides: 5. The CDR3 spans 14 residues.

The chain is built from TRBV6-5 and TRBJ1-2; TRBD1 matches 8 bases. The clonotype was recovered from a person between 18 and 65 years old who received the Ad26.COV2.S COVID-19 vaccine or a placebo. This specimen consisted of peripheral blood, obtained in a trial of Ad26.COV2.S vaccine versus placebo. The CDR3 region is CASSSRTGTYGYTF. CDR3 bases: TGTGCCAGCAGTTCCCGGACAGGGACCTATGGCTACACCTTC.